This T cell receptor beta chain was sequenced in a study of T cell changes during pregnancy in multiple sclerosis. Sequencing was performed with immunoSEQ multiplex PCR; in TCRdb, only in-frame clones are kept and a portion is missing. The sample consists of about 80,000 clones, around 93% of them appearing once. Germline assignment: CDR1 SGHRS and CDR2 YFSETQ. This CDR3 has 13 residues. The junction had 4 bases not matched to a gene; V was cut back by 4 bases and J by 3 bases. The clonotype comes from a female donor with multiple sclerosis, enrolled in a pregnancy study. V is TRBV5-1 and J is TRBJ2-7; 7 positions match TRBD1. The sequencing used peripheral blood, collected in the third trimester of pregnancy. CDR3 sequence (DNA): TGCGCCAGCAGCATGGGACAGAACTACGAGCAGTACTTC. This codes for CASSMGQNYEQYF.